This T cell receptor (beta chain) was identified during a study of OX40 agonist ivuxolimab in advanced cancers. The study's findings and limits: Clonal expansion was among the lowest in partial responders at 0.1-3.0 mg/kg, especially CD8+.

This clone was detected a few times. Its antigen is unknown. Germline V lookup: CDR1 MDHEN, CDR2 SYDVKM. V was trimmed by 3 bases and J by 2 bases, leaving 8 bases between them. CDR3 size: 14 residues. Using immunoSEQ multiplex PCR, the repertoire was profiled, and TCRdb retains in-frame clones only, with some absent. The sample includes 45,000 to 55,000 clones, roughly 80% of them seen just once. This clonotype originated in an adult with an advanced solid tumor such as melanoma, head and neck, liver or kidney cancer. Sequenced here: CD4+ or CD8+ T cells sorted from blood, sampled in a trial of the OX40 agonist ivuxolimab. The rearrangement links TRBV28 to TRBJ2-1, with D possibly being TRBD1 (6 bases). The CDR3 nucleotides read TGTGCCAGCAGTTTGGGGGCCACCTACAATGAGCAGTTCTTC. Translating gives CASSLGATYNEQFF.